Below, 13 T cell receptor beta chains from the same sample are listed, as sequenced in a study of T cell responses to AZD1222 COVID-19 vaccine. Clones were read by immunoSEQ multiplex PCR, and TCRdb kept only the in-frame ones, dropping some. The table lists some 150,000 clones, 90% to 95% of them singletons. This material consisted of peripheral blood, taken on day 0 of AZD1222 vaccination. These receptors all stem from an adult in good health.

This sequence joins TRBV5-8 and TRBJ2-7, with 9 bases matching TRBD1. Germline CDR1 reads SGHTS; CDR2 reads YDEGEE. Trimming cost V 4 bases and J 4 bases; bases outside gene matches: 3. The CDR3 consists of 13 residues. CDR3 residues: CASSRDREYEQYF. The CDR3 DNA sequence: TGTGCCAGCAGCCGGGACAGGGAGTACGAGCAGTACTTC.

The chain links TRBV30 to TRBJ1-5, with D hard to call. The CDR3 loop spans 16 amino acids. Trimming took 1 base from V and 0 from J, leaving 13 bases between them. CDR1 is GTSNPN, CDR2 SVGIG, per germline (reference sequence). CDR3 sequence reads: CAWSAGGTVSNQPQHF. DNA of the CDR3: TGTGCCTGGAGTGCTGGAGGAACCGTTAGCAATCAGCCCCAGCATTTT.

This chain uses TRBV6-2 or TRBV6-3 with TRBJ1-5; TRBD1 aligns across 9 bases. The germline V gene encodes CDR1 MNHEY and CDR2 SVGEGT. With 5 bases clipped from V and 2 bases from J, the junction kept 4 bases outside the gene matches. The CDR3 contains 15 residues. CDR3 sequence (DNA): TGTGCCAGCAGTAACAGGGGGCTAGGCAATCAGCCCCAGCATTTT. Translated: CASSNRGLGNQPQHF.

There are a few counts of this clone. V gene TRBV6-6 combines with J gene TRBJ2-3; 10 nucleotides align to TRBD1. The CDR3 has 15 amino acids. V dropped 5 bases and J dropped 3; count of bases not matched to a gene: 5. Per the germline V gene, CDR1 is MNHNY and CDR2 is SVGAGI (reference sequence). The CDR3 region is CASSDRDRGTDTQYF. As DNA, the CDR3 is TGTGCCAGCAGTGACCGGGACAGGGGAACAGATACGCAGTATTTT.

The chain links TRBV9 to TRBJ1-3; 9 bases map to TRBD1. Germline lookup yields CDR1 SGDLS and CDR2 YYNGEE. The CDR3 consists of 14 residues. The V gene end was trimmed by 5 bases and the J gene end by 4 bases; junction bases not matched to a gene: 4. Here the CDR3 reads CASSSTGGGNTIYF. In nucleotides, the CDR3 is TGTGCCAGCAGTTCTACAGGGGGCGGAAACACCATATATTTT.

In its sample, this clone was seen a few times. The chain is built from TRBV15 and TRBJ1-5, with D possibly matching TRBD1 (5 bases). Per the germline V gene, CDR1 is LNHNV and CDR2 is YYDKDF (reference sequence). The CDR3 length is 14 residues. V shed 1 base and J shed 5 bases, with 9 bases lying between them. The CDR3 nucleotides read TGTGCCACCAGCAGAGGGGCAGGGTATCAGCCCCAGCATTTT. Protein sequence: CATSRGAGYQPQHF.

This clone appeared once. This CDR3 reads CASSLALGLAGSKGYEQYF. The DNA of the CDR3 is TGTGCCAGCAGCTTAGCGTTGGGACTAGCGGGCTCCAAGGGCTACGAGCAGTACTTC. The V call is TRBV13, the J call TRBJ2-7, with 12 bases lining up with TRBD2. The V segment lost 1 base and the J segment 3 bases; nucleotides outside the gene matches: 13. CDR3 length equals 19 residues. Per the germline V gene, CDR1 is PRHDT and CDR2 is FYEKMQ (reference sequence).

The chain couples TRBV6-5 to TRBJ2-5; D call uncertain. V dropped 3 bases and J dropped 5 bases, with 10 bases sitting between them. The CDR3 loop spans 13 amino acids. Looked up from germline, CDR1 is MNHEY and CDR2 is SVGAGI. In DNA form, the CDR3 reads TGTGCCAGCAGTTATGAGAAGTATGAGACCCAGTACTTC. It yields the protein CASSYEKYETQYF.

This chain connects TRBV6-6 to TRBJ1-4, with D perhaps matching TRBD1 (5 bases). The CDR3 has 13 amino acids. Germline loops: CDR1 MNHNY, CDR2 SVGAGI (reference sequence). Trimming took 7 bases from V and 8 from J, leaving 14 bases between them. Here the CDR3 DNA reads TGTGCCAGCAAGGGGCCCAGGGAGGAAAAACTGTTTTTT. Its translation: CASKGPREEKLFF.

CDR3 DNA sequence: TGTGCCAGCAGCTTAGGACTAGCGGGGGGGACGAACACCGGGGAGCTGTTTTTT. It yields the protein CASSLGLAGGTNTGELFF. The chain combines TRBV7-2 with TRBJ2-2, with 14 nucleotides matching TRBD2. This CDR3 spans 18 amino acids. J gave up 0 bases and V 1 base, and 1 base lay outside the gene matches. The germline CDR1 and CDR2 sequences are SGHTA and FQGNSA.

V and J are TRBV11-3 and TRBJ2-2; 7 bases agree with TRBD2. The CDR3 has 16 amino acids. The germline CDR1 and CDR2 sequences are SGHNT and YENEEA. The J segment lost 4 bases and the V segment lost 4 bases, leaving 9 bases of the junction unmatched. The CDR3 spells CASSSSTRGGTGELFF. CDR3 nucleotides: TGTGCCAGCAGCTCTTCGACTCGCGGGGGCACCGGGGAGCTGTTTTTT.

The chain has TRBV2 and TRBJ2-5, with D unclear. Per germline, CDR1 SNHLY and CDR2 FYNNEI. V was cut by 5 bases and J by 0 bases, with 7 bases left in between. This CDR3 is 13 amino acids long. The CDR3 here is CASSLQYQETQYF. The CDR3 DNA reads as TGTGCCAGCAGTCTACAGTACCAAGAGACCCAGTACTTC.

In its sample, this clone was seen once. The chain couples TRBV5-1 to TRBJ1-1; 9 bases are shared with TRBD1. Germline V gives CDR1 SGHRS, CDR2 YFSETQ. Trimming took 4 bases from V and 3 from J; bases not matched to a gene: 1. The CDR3 is 13 residues long. CDR3 nucleotide sequence: TGCGCCAGCAGCAGACAGGGGGACACTGAAGCTTTCTTT. Translating it yields CASSRQGDTEAFF.